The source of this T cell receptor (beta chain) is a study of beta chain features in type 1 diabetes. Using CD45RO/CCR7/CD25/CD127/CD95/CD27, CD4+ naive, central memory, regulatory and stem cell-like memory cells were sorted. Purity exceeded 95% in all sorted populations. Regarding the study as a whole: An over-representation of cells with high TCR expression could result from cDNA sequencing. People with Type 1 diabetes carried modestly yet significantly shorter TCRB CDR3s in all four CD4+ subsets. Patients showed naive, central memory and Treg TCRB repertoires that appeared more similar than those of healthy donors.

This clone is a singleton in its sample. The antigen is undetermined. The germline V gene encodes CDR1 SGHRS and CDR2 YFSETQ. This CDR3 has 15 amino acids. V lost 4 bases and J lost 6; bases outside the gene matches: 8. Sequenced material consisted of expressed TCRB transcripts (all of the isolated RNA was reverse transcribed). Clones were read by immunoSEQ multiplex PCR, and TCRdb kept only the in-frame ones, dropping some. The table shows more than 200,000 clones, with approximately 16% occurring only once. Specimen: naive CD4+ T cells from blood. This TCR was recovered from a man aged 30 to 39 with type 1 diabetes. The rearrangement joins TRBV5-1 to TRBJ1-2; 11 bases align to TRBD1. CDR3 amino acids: CASSPRDRGMNGYTF. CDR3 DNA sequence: TGCGCCAGCAGCCCCCGGGACAGGGGGATGAATGGCTACACCTTC.